The TCR beta chain described here comes from a study of blood T cell repertoires in COVID-19. For the study at large: Some COVID-19 samples were acute and others convalescent; all came from the United States, Italy and Spain. PBMCs, B-cell-depleted T cells, or T cells provided the cDNA or gDNA that made up the material.

Authors' methods: Counts of nucleated cells, estimated from reference gene primer amplification, were obtained. Only in-frame clones appear in the TCRdb table, and some are missing; sequencing was by immunoSEQ multiplex PCR. V, J and clone size derive from that table, while D and trimming were established from the DNA sequence. The table includes some 180,000 clones, about 80% detected once. This CDR3 is built from 16 residues. V gave up 2 bases and J gave up 2 bases, with 12 bases separating them. Germline CDR1 and CDR2: MNHEY and SVGEGT. The TCR originated in a man between 65 and 85 years old with active or convalescent COVID-19. The sample comprised peripheral blood. This chain joins TRBV6-2 or TRBV6-3 and TRBJ1-4; D may be TRBD1 (5 bases). The CDR3 here is CASSYPGGATNEKLFF. CDR3 bases: TGTGCCAGCAGTTACCCCGGCGGGGCGACTAATGAAAAACTGTTTTTT.